This TCR beta chain appears in the sequencing data of a study of shared clonotypes between healthy human individuals. Study-level information: CD4 naive and CD4 memory each took three plates per donor, while CD8 naive took two and CD8 memory one. General study points: Estimated clonotype richness was generally higher in naive than memory subsets.

About this clone: The antigen remains unidentified.

Naive CD8 cells lacked CD45RO and underwent positive selection for CCR7, leaving out terminally differentiated effector memory CD45RA+ cells. An assay was performed, and its level was deep. This table comes from immunoSEQ multiplex PCR, and its TCRdb copy is limited to in-frame clones, with some not included. The sample lists 1.5 million to 2.5 million clones, over 85% occurring once. V gave up 2 bases and J gave up 8 bases, with 12 bases separating them. The CDR3 length is 13 residues. Germline lookup yields CDR1 MNHNS and CDR2 SASEGT. The rearrangement links TRBV6-1 to TRBJ1-1; D gene ambiguous. The TCR comes from a man in his late teens or twenties in good health. The sample was naive CD8+ T cells sorted from blood. This CDR3 reads CASSEIYAGEAFF. The CDR3 DNA reads TGTGCCAGCAGTGAAATTTACGCAGGCGAAGCTTTCTTT.